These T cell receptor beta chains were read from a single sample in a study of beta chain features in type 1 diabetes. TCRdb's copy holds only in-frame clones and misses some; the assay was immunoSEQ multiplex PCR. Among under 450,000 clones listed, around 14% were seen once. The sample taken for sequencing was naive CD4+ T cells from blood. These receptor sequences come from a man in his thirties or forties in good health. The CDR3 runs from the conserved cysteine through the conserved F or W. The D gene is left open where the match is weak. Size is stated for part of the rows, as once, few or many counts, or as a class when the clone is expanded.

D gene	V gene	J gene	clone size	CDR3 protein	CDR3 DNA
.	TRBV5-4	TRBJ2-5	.	CASSLGDTQETQYF	TGTGCCAGCAGCTTGGGGGACACCCAAGAGACCCAGTACTTC
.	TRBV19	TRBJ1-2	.	CASSTVDGYTF	TGTGCCAGTAGTACAGTTGATGGCTACACCTTC
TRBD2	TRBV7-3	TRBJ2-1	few	CASSWDYPNEQFF	TGTGCCAGCAGCTGGGACTATCCCAATGAGCAGTTCTTC
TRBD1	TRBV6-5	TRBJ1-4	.	CASRLGQFNEKLFF	TGTGCCAGCAGACTGGGACAGTTTAATGAAAAACTGTTTTTT
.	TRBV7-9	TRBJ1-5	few	CASSLGVGPSNQPQHF	TGTGCCAGCAGCTTAGGGGTGGGGCCAAGCAATCAGCCCCAGCATTTT
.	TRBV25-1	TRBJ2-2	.	CASSSQGAAGELFF	TGTGCCAGCAGTTCCCAAGGTGCTGCCGGGGAGCTGTTTTTT
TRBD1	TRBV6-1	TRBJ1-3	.	CASSGRGTGGVEGNTIYF	TGTGCCAGCAGTGGACGGGGGACAGGGGGAGTAGAAGGAAACACCATATATTTT
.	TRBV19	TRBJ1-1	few	CASSITGMNTEAFF	TGTGCCAGTAGTATAACAGGGATGAACACTGAAGCTTTCTTT
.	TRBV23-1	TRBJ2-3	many	CAIRGWDTQYF	TGCGCCATCAGGGGTTGGGATACGCAGTATTTT
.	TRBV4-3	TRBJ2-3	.	CASSQAGRTVTQYF	TGCGCCAGCAGCCAAGCGGGTCGGACGGTTACGCAGTATTTT
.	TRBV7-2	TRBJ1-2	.	CASSASGAVGRGYTF	TGTGCCAGCAGCGCCAGCGGGGCAGTCGGGCGGGGCTACACCTTC
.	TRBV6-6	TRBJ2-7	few	CANPRDSSSYEQYF	TGTGCCAACCCCCGGGACTCAAGCTCCTACGAGCAGTACTTC
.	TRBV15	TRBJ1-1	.	CATSPQTAGVPFGEAFF	TGTGCCACCAGCCCCCAGACGGCGGGAGTACCTTTTGGTGAAGCTTTCTTT
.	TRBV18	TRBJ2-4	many	CASSLRTEDIQYF	TGTGCCAGCTCACTACGGACGGAGGACATTCAGTACTTC
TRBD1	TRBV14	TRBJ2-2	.	CASRRQGANTGELFF	TGTGCCAGCAGACGACAGGGTGCGAACACCGGGGAGCTGTTTTTT
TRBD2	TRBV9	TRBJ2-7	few	CASSTGLREYEQYF	TGTGCCAGCAGCACGGGACTGCGGGAGTACGAGCAGTACTTC
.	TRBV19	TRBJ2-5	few	CASSKAGPGKTQYF	TGTGCCAGTAGTAAGGCTGGGCCAGGGAAGACCCAGTACTTC
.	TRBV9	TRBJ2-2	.	CASAATAETGELFF	TGTGCCAGCGCCGCCACAGCGGAGACCGGGGAGCTGTTTTTT
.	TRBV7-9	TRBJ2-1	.	CASSLALRGEQFF	TGTGCCAGCAGCTTAGCATTACGTGGTGAGCAGTTCTTC
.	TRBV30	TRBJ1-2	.	CAWSATWRGGLSGYTF	TGTGCCTGGAGTGCCACCTGGCGGGGTGGATTAAGTGGCTACACCTTC
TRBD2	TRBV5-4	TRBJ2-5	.	CASSLTNSGRETQYF	TGTGCCAGCAGCTTAACTAATAGCGGGCGAGAGACCCAGTACTTC
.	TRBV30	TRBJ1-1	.	CAWSVRLGDTEAFF	TGTGCCTGGAGTGTACGCCTGGGGGACACTGAAGCTTTCTTT
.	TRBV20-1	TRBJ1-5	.	CSGGNQPQHF	TGCAGTGGAGGCAATCAGCCCCAGCATTTT
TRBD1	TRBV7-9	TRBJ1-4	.	CASSWVGQGIPEKLFF	TGTGCCAGCAGCTGGGTCGGACAGGGAATACCCGAAAAACTGTTTTTT
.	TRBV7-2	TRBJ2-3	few	CASSLAGGWSTDTQYF	TGTGCCAGCAGCTTAGCGGGAGGTTGGAGCACAGATACGCAGTATTTT